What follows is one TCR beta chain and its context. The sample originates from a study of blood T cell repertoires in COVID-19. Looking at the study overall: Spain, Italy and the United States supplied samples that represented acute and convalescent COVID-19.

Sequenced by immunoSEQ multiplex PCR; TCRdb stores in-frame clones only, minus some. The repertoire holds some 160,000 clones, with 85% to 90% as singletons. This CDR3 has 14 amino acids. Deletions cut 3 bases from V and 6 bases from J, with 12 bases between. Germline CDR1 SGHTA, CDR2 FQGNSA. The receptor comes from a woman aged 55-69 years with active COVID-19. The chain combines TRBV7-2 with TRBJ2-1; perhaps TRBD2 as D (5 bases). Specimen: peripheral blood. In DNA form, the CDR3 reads TGTGCCAGCAGCTTCTCCCTAGCCAGCAATGAGCAGTTCTTC. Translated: CASSFSLASNEQFF.